Sequencing of this TCR beta chain was carried out in a study of T cell responses to AZD1222 COVID-19 vaccine. Clones were read by immunoSEQ multiplex PCR, and TCRdb kept only the in-frame ones, dropping some. The data contain about 73,000 clones, about 91% of them singletons. On this clone: Its antigen is as yet unknown.

Overall study results and limits: Clonal diversity was possibly underestimated, and white British individuals and females predominated among donors. At study baseline, merely over 5 AZD1222 recipients were seropositive.

Sequencing was performed on peripheral blood, taken on day 0 of AZD1222 vaccination. The sequence was obtained from an adult in good health.

CDR3 sequence: CASSPLWGTGELFF. CDR3 nucleotides: TGTGCCAGCAGTCCCCTCTGGGGCACCGGGGAGCTGTTTTTT. This chain connects TRBV25-1 to TRBJ2-2; unclear D gene. Germline CDR1 reads MGHDK; CDR2 reads SYGVNS. The CDR3 totals 14 residues. Trimming left V 5 bases short and J 4 bases short, with 11 bases between.